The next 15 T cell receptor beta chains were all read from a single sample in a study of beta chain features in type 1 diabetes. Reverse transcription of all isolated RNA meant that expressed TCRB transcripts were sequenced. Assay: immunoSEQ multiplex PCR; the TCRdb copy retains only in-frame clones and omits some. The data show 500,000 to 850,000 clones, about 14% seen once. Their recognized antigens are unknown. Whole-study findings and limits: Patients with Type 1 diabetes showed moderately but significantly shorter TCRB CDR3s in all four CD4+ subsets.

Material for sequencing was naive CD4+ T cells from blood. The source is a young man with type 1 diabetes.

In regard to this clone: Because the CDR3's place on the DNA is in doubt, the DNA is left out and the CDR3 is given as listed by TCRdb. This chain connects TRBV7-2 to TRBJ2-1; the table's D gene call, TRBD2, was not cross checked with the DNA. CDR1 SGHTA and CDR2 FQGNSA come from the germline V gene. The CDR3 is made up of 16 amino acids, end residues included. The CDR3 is CASSFSNVASGTLQVF.

DNA for the CDR3: TGTGCCAGCTCACCACGTGAGAAAGACACTGAAGCTTTCTTT. Protein sequence: CASSPREKDTEAFF. The rearrangement links TRBV18 to TRBJ1-1; D unresolved. The germline CDR1 and CDR2 sequences are KGHSH and LQKENI. The CDR3 extends over 14 amino acids. V lost 1 base and J 3 bases, leaving 9 bases between the germline ends.

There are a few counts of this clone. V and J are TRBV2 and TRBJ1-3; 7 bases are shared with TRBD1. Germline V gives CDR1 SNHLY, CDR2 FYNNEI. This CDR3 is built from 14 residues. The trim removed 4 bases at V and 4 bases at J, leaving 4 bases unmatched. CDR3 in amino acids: CASSGDRGGNTIYF. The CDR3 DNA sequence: TGTGCCAGCAGTGGGGACAGAGGAGGAAACACCATATATTTT. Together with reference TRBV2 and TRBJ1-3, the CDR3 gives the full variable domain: EPEVTQTPSHQVTQMGQEVILRCVPISNHLYFYWYRQILGQKVEFLVSFYNNEISEKSEIFDDQFSVERPDGSNFTLKIRSTKLEDSAMYFCASSGDRGGNTIYFGEGSWLTVV.

The CDR3 protein is CASSLEVGGFYEQYF. CDR3 DNA: TGTGCCAGCAGTTTAGAGGTTGGGGGGTTCTACGAGCAGTACTTC. The chain joins TRBV27 to TRBJ2-7; D is perhaps TRBD2 (6 bases). Germline V gene lookup returns CDR1 MNHEY and CDR2 SMNVEV (reference sequence). This CDR3 region has 15 residues. Trimming removed 2 bases from V and 3 bases from J, with 14 bases in between.

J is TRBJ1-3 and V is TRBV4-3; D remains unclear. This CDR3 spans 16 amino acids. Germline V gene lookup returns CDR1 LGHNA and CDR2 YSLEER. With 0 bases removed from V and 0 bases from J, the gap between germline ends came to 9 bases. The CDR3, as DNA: TGCGCCAGCAGCCAAGAACGGACGGACTCTGGAAACACCATATATTTT. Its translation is CASSQERTDSGNTIYF.

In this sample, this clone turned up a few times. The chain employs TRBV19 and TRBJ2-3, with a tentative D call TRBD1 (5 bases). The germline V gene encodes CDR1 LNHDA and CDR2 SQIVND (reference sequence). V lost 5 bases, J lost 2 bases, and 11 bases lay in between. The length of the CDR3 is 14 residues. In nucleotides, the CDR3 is TGTGCCAGTAGTGATCAGGGTTCCACAGATACGCAGTATTTT. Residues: CASSDQGSTDTQYF.

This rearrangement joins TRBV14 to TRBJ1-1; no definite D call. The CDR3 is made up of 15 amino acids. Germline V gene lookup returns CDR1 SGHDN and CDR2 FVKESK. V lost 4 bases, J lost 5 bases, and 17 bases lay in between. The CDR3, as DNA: TGTGCCAGCAGCCCTTTCGGGCCGTCGTTGACTGAAGCTTTCTTT. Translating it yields CASSPFGPSLTEAFF. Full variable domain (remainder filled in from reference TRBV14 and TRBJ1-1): EAGVTQFPSHSVIEKGQTVTLRCDPISGHDNLYWYRRVMGKEIKFLLHFVKESKQDESGMPNNRFLAERTGGTYSTLKVQPAELEDSGVYFCASSPFGPSLTEAFFGQGTRLTVV.

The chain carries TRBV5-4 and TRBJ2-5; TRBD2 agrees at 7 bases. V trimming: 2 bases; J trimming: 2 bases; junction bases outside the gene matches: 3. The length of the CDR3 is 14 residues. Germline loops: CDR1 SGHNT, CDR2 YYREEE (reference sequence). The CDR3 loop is CASSLASGQETQYF. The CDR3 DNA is TGTGCCAGCAGCTTAGCTAGCGGTCAAGAGACCCAGTACTTC.

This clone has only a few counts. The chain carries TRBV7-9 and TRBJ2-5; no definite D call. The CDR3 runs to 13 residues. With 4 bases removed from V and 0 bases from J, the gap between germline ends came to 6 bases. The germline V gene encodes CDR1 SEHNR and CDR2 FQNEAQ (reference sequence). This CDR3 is CASSSRNQETQYF. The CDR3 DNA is TGTGCCAGCAGCTCCAGGAACCAAGAGACCCAGTACTTC.

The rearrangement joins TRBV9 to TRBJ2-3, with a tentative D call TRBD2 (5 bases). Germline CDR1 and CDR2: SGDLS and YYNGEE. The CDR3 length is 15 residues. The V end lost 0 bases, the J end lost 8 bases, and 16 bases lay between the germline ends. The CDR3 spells CASSVVIGSSGTQYF. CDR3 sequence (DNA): TGTGCCAGCAGCGTAGTCATTGGGAGTTCGGGTACGCAGTATTTT. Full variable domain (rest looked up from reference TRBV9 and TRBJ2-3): DSGVTQTPKHLITATGQRVTLRCSPRSGDLSVYWYQQSLDQGLQFLIQYYNGEERAKGNILERFSAQQFPDLHSELNLSSLELGDSALYFCASSVVIGSSGTQYFGPGTRLTVL.

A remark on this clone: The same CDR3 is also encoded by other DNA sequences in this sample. CDR3 loop: CASSESLGEQFF. Here the CDR3 DNA reads TGTGCCAGCAGCGAATCGTTGGGTGAGCAGTTCTTC. V usage is TRBV2 and J usage is TRBJ2-1, with D unclear. This CDR3 has 12 residues. CDR1 is SNHLY, CDR2 FYNNEI, per germline. Trimming stripped 6 bases from V and 9 bases from J, with 12 bases between.

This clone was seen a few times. The CDR3: CAWSVGAYTQYF. The DNA of the CDR3 is TGTGCCTGGAGTGTGGGGGCCTATACGCAGTATTTT. This chain uses TRBV30 with TRBJ2-3, with D possibly TRBD1 on 6 matching bases. V shed 0 bases and J shed 7 bases, with 8 bases lying between them. Germline CDR1 reads GTSNPN; CDR2 reads SVGIG (reference sequence). The CDR3 spans 12 residues.

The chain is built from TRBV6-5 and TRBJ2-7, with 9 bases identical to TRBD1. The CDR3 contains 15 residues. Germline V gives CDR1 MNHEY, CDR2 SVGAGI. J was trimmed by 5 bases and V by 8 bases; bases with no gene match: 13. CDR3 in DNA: TGTGCCAGCGGGCTCACGGGACAGGGTGGCCACGAGCAGTACTTC. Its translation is CASGLTGQGGHEQYF.

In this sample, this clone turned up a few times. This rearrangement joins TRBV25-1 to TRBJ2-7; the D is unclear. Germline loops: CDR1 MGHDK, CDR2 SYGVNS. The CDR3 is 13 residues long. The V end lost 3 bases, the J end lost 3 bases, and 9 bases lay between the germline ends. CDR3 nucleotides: TGTGCCAGCAGTGACCCCGTTGGCTACGAGCAGTACTTC. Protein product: CASSDPVGYEQYF.

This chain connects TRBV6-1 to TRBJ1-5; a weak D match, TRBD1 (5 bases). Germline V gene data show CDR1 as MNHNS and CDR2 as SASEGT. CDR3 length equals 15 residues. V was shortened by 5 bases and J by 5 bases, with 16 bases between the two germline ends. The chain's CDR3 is CASSNRKGDHQPQHF. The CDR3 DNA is TGTGCCAGCAGTAACAGGAAAGGAGATCATCAGCCCCAGCATTTT.